Each of the 11 T cell receptor beta chains below was sequenced from the same sample in a study of blood T cells in healthy people across ages. Alongside a J-beta primer mix, a sample-barcoded 5' primer served in a second PCR lasting roughly 7 to 11 cycles. TCRdb analysed the 5' RACE reads with MiXCR anew, one entry per CDR3 protein. The data hold 550,000 to 800,000 distinct CDR3 sequences, with roughly 20% observed a single time. The material sequenced was blood. These TCRs come from a man between 65 and 85 years old in good health.

This clonotype turned up a few times. This chain uses TRBV2 with TRBJ1-2; no firm D call. The CDR3 has 10 residues. V dropped 5 bases and J dropped 6 bases, with 4 bases sitting between them. Germline lookup yields CDR1 SNHLY and CDR2 FYNNEI. Here the CDR3 DNA reads TGTGCCAGCAGTCAGGATGGCTACACCTTC. Its protein product is CASSQDGYTF.

The chain employs TRBV24-1 and TRBJ2-1; 9 nucleotides match TRBD2. The CDR3 covers 17 residues. Trimming at V came to 4 bases and at J to 4 bases, leaving 10 bases not matched to a gene. Germline V lookup: CDR1 KGHDR, CDR2 SFDVKD. The CDR3 protein is CATSDSSGTSIYNEQFF. The CDR3 coding sequence is TGTGCCACCAGTGACTCTTCCGGGACTAGCATATACAATGAGCAGTTCTTC.

The chain joins TRBV6-2 or TRBV6-3 to TRBJ2-7; D is perhaps TRBD1 (6 bases). CDR1 and CDR2 (germline): MNHEY, SVGEGT. This CDR3 has 15 residues. The V end was cut by 4 bases, the J end by 1 base, with 14 bases between. The CDR3 protein is CASSWQRDISYEQYF. In DNA, the CDR3 is TGTGCCAGCAGTTGGCAACGGGACATATCCTACGAGCAGTACTTC.

This clonotype was observed once. The chain joins TRBV20-1 to TRBJ2-1; the D gene could be TRBD1 or TRBD2 (6 bases each). V lost 0 bases and J lost 5, with 14 bases in between. Germline V gene lookup returns CDR1 DFQATT and CDR2 SNEGSKA (reference sequence). The CDR3 extends over 15 amino acids. The CDR3 is CSARDVGGAHNEQFF. The CDR3 DNA reads as TGCAGTGCTAGAGACGTGGGGGGCGCTCACAATGAGCAGTTCTTC.

The chain employs TRBV7-9 and TRBJ2-3; 7 positions match TRBD2. Germline CDR1 is SEHNR and CDR2 is FQNEAQ (reference sequence). After removal of 4 bases from V and 5 bases from J, the junction contained 6 bases not matched to a gene. The CDR3 extends over 14 amino acids. The CDR3 DNA reads TGTGCCAGCAGCTCCCTGGGGGGGGGAGATACGCAGTATTTT. This codes for CASSSLGGGDTQYF.

There are a few counts of this clonotype. The CDR3 here is CASSLDAGFRYGYTF. In nucleotides, the CDR3 is TGCGCCAGCAGCTTGGATGCAGGGTTTCGATATGGCTACACCTTC. The genes are TRBV5-1 and TRBJ1-2; D is perhaps TRBD1 (5 bases). Trimming cost V 0 bases and J 5 bases, with 14 bases left between them. Germline loops: CDR1 SGHRS, CDR2 YFSETQ. This CDR3 is built from 15 residues.

V usage is TRBV3-1 and J usage is TRBJ2-1; perhaps D is TRBD1 or TRBD2 (5 bases each). V shed 4 bases and J shed 5 bases, with 15 bases lying between them. This CDR3 region has 15 residues. Germline CDR1 and CDR2: LGHDT and YNNKEL (reference sequence). CDR3 DNA sequence: TGTGCCAGCAGCCCTAGCTCCGGGACGAACAATGAGCAGTTCTTC. It specifies CASSPSSGTNNEQFF.

The chain has TRBV20-1 and TRBJ2-3; perhaps TRBD2 as D (5 bases). Germline V lookup: CDR1 DFQATT, CDR2 SNEGSKA (reference sequence). The length of the CDR3 is 15 residues. V lost 1 base and J 0 bases, leaving 11 bases between the germline ends. The CDR3 nucleotides read TGCAGTGCTAGAGGGGAACTAGGCAGCACAGATACGCAGTATTTT. Translating gives CSARGELGSTDTQYF.

On this clonotype itself: A read error may explain this, as a much larger clone is one base away. V usage is TRBV3-1 and J usage is TRBJ2-4; D remains ambiguous. The germline V gene encodes CDR1 LGHDT and CDR2 YNNKEL (reference sequence). This CDR3 has 16 residues. The CDR3 loop is CASNQEVGVFANIQYF. In DNA, the CDR3 is TGTGCCAGCAACCAAGAGGTCGGCGTGTTTGCAAACATTCAGTACTTC.

The chain combines TRBV5-4 with TRBJ2-7; no clear D. Trimming removed 2 bases from V and 2 bases from J, with 8 bases in between. This CDR3 contains 13 residues. Looked up from germline, CDR1 is SGHNT and CDR2 is YYREEE (reference sequence). The CDR3 region has the DNA TGTGCCAGCAGCTTAGGCAAGACCTACGAGCAGTACTTC. This codes for CASSLGKTYEQYF.

The chain recombines TRBV29-1 with TRBJ1-1; 10 nucleotides match TRBD1. The CDR3 extends over 14 amino acids. Trimming at V came to 5 bases and at J to 6 bases, leaving 9 bases not matched to a gene. Germline lookup yields CDR1 SQVTM and CDR2 ANQGSEA. CDR3 region: CSVLHDRGHAEAFF. Written as DNA, the CDR3 is TGCAGCGTTCTACACGACAGGGGGCATGCTGAAGCTTTCTTT.